This record looks at one TCR beta chain sequence and its context. The antigen is undetermined. The CDR3 has 12 amino acids. Deletions cut 3 bases from V and 1 base from J, with 1 base between. The germline V gene encodes CDR1 SGHTA and CDR2 FQGNSA. TCRdb's copy holds only in-frame clones and misses some; the assay was immunoSEQ multiplex PCR. The sample gives tens of thousands of clones, approximately 94% of which show up once; roughly 0.17% is in the top ten. This specimen comes from a study of graft-versus-host responses after intestinal transplantation. Overall study context: Anti-thymocyte globulin induction was given to all recipients, followed by tacrolimus and steroids for around three years.

Study results and caveats: Recipient-marrow GvH clones were detected, some having first appeared in ileum or blood.

This specimen was unstimulated CD4+ T cells sorted from spleen or lymph node cells, taken before transplant. The sequence came from a human donor who was the organ donor for an intestinal transplant. The chain employs TRBV7-2 and TRBJ1-5, with D unclear. The CDR3 region has the DNA TGTGCCAGCAGCTTCAGCAATCAGCCCCAGCATTTT. Protein product: CASSFSNQPQHF.